This T cell receptor (beta chain) was found in a study of T-cell memory formation after mild COVID-19 (TCRdb year 2021). For the study in its entirety: TCR sequence clusters from the two donors were largely donor specific. Longitudinal TCRalpha and TCRbeta repertoire sequencing tracked T-cell clones expanding and contracting after mild COVID-19 in a couple of donors. The cohort comprised two young, previously healthy adult volunteers, one female and one male. Paper-wide results and their limitations: Balanced CD4/CD8 phenotypes were observed for clones contracting from day 15 to 85, whereas a bias towards CD4+ was observed for a second wave of clones expanding from day 15 to 37. The study covered only a couple of mild cases, and larger cohorts including severe cases with pre-infection samples were considered necessary. The second-wave clones that peaked on day 37 were not confirmed to be SARS-CoV-2 specific. Contracting CD4+ clones were located mainly in the CM and EM memory subsets, whereas CD8+ clones were found to be enriched in EMRA. Some responding clones were found in pre-infection memory, which suggests that pre-existing cross-reactive memory T cells took part in the SARS-CoV-2 response.

Sequenced using an Illumina NovaSeq 6000. TCRalpha and TCRbeta cDNA libraries were built by 5'RACE with constant-segment primers, adding sample barcodes and unique molecular identifiers. Trizol reagent was used to extract RNA from every sample. Amplification of the libraries took two PCR steps, and the second step added a second sample barcode plus Illumina TruSeq adapters. The libraries were sequenced on an Illumina NovaSeq using 2 x 150 bp paired-end reads. Concerning the study's data processing: The reads were demultiplexed and collapsed into UMI-guided consensus sequences using migec v1.2.7. With mixcr v2.1.11, UMI consensuses were aligned to TRA and TRB V and J templates and assembled into clonotypes. A clonotype was counted as expanded or contracted only when both edgeR and NoisET called the clonotype significant, with the noise models trained on biological replicates. For edgeR calls, the cutoffs were a false discovery rate-adjusted p below 0.01 and a log2 fold-change threshold of 1. As an exploratory analysis of dynamics, PCA with hierarchical clustering was applied to max-normalized trajectories of the 1000 most abundant clonotypes. Separately sequenced CD4+ and CD8+ repertoires were used to assign a CD4 or CD8 phenotype to each responding clone. The public reads were reprocessed in TCRdb via fastp at Q25 and MiXCR, keeping in-frame beta chains. Rows are unified per CDR3 protein, each entry keeping the most common DNA and genes. TCRdb, not the authors, supplied the V and J calls. Counted in this sample were some 120,000 distinct CDR3 sequences; 15% to 20% of them appeared once. The ten top clones hold 4.5% to 5.5% of the sample.

The CDR3 contains 12 residues, cysteine and phenylalanine counted. Of all the DNA, just the CDR3 is kept, 36 bases in frame from base 1. Reading the germline V gene (reference sequence) gives CDR1 SEHNR and CDR2 FQNEAQ. Here V drops 5 bases and J drops 6 bases, and the junction holds 3 bases not matched to any gene. Ficoll-Paque density gradient centrifugation was used to isolate PBMCs. The sample holds a few counts of this clonotype. Its specific antigen is unknown. There are no base qualities to consult, and no much larger clone falls within one base. This receptor was taken from a man aged 18 to 30 who had mild COVID-19 (a few samples of this study predate the infection). The sample titles of this study are shuffled in the database, so cell type and time point are left out; the donor was told from shared clones. The sample comprised PBMCs or a T cell subset sorted from them (not recorded which). This chain joins TRBV7-9 to TRBJ1-1; the central 7 bases match TRBD1. This receptor has the CDR3 CASSPDRAEAFF. The DNA is TGTGCCAGCAGCCCCGACAGGGCTGAAGCTTTCTTT.